These 8 T cell receptor beta chains were sequenced from one sample in a study of cytomegalovirus exposure and HLA in healthy donors. Primers: 60 Vbeta forward and 13 Jbeta reverse. Clones were sequenced by immunoSEQ multiplex PCR, and TCRdb holds only the in-frame ones, with some missing. The data show tens of thousands of clones, with roughly 73% seen just once and around 25% held by the top ten. Sequencing was carried out using PBMCs. These TCRs come from a woman between 40 and 55 years old in good health and CMV-seropositive.

The chain has TRBV2 and TRBJ1-3; D unresolved. The CDR3 is made up of 13 amino acids. The germline CDR1 and CDR2 sequences are SNHLY and FYNNEI. With 4 bases removed from V and 4 bases from J, the gap between germline ends came to 8 bases. The CDR3 spells CASSVTEGNTIYF. CDR3 nucleotide sequence: TGTGCCAGCAGTGTAACAGAAGGAAACACCATATATTTT.

A note on this clone: The identical CDR3 is also encoded by other nucleotide sequences in the sample. V usage is TRBV7-2 and J usage is TRBJ2-2; possibly TRBD2 for D (5 bases). CDR1 is SGHTA and CDR2 is FQGNSA in the germline V gene. The CDR3 sequence is 15 residues long. Trimming pared 5 bases from V and 1 base from J, leaving 11 bases between. The CDR3 spells CASSLGGVNTGELFF. The DNA of the CDR3 is TGTGCCAGCAGCCTAGGAGGAGTGAACACCGGGGAGCTGTTTTTT. The full variable domain, its missing parts supplied by reference TRBV7-2 and TRBJ2-2, is GAGVSQSPSNKVTEKGKDVELRCDPISGHTALYWYRQSLGQGLEFLIYFQGNSAPDKSGLPSDRFSAERTGGSVSTLTIQRTQQEDSAVYLCASSLGGVNTGELFFGEGSRLTVL.

V is TRBV7-8 and J is TRBJ2-5, with TRBD2 matching 8 bases. J gave up 6 bases and V 3 bases, and 12 bases lay outside the gene matches. The CDR3 extends over 16 amino acids. CDR1 SGHVS and CDR2 FQNEAQ come from the germline V gene. CDR3 sequence (DNA): TGTGCCAGCAGCTTCCGTCCCGGGGGGGCACCGCAGACCCAGTACTTC. Translation gives CASSFRPGGAPQTQYF.

The chain links TRBV2 to TRBJ1-4; D is undetermined. Per the germline V gene, CDR1 is SNHLY and CDR2 is FYNNEI. The CDR3 loop spans 14 amino acids. V was shortened by 8 bases and J by 5 bases, with 15 bases between the two germline ends. In DNA form, the CDR3 reads TGTGCCAGCTCCGGACTCGATGGGAATGAAAAACTGTTTTTT. It codes for CASSGLDGNEKLFF. The whole variable domain, remainder taken from reference TRBV2 and TRBJ1-4, is EPEVTQTPSHQVTQMGQEVILRCVPISNHLYFYWYRQILGQKVEFLVSFYNNEISEKSEIFDDQFSVERPDGSNFTLKIRSTKLEDSAMYFCASSGLDGNEKLFFGSGTQLSVL.

The rearrangement links TRBV5-1 to TRBJ1-2; D might be TRBD1 (6 bases). Trimming took off 4 bases at V and 4 bases at J, with 17 bases between the two ends. CDR1 SGHRS and CDR2 YFSETQ come from the germline V gene. There are 15 residues in the CDR3. Here the CDR3 DNA reads TGCGCCAGCAGCATATCGACAGGTCCTAGCTATGGCTACACCTTC. Protein sequence: CASSISTGPSYGYTF.

This clone was found once. The CDR3 spells CASSPLMGQKPTEAFF. The CDR3 DNA follows: TGTGCCAGCTCACCATTAATGGGGCAGAAACCCACTGAAGCTTTCTTT. V is TRBV18 and J is TRBJ1-1; the D gene is possibly TRBD1 (5 bases). The CDR3 runs to 16 residues. Germline lookup yields CDR1 KGHSH and CDR2 LQKENI. V was pared by 2 bases and J by 4 bases, with 17 bases between. Full variable domain (outside the CDR3, taken from reference TRBV18 and TRBJ1-1): NAGVMQNPRHLVRRRGQEARLRCSPMKGHSHVYWYRQLPEEGLKFMVYLQKENIIDESGMPKERFSAEFPKEGPSILRIQQVVRGDSAAYFCASSPLMGQKPTEAFFGQGTRLTVV.

The V gene is TRBV6-6, the J gene TRBJ1-2, with D possibly TRBD1 on 5 matching bases. CDR1 is MNHNY, CDR2 SVGAGI, per germline (reference sequence). There are 13 residues in the CDR3. Between the trimmed V and J ends, which lost 5 bases and 4 bases, there was a span of 11 bases. CDR3 bases: TGTGCCAGCAGTCAAGAAGGGGCCTATGGCTACACCTTC. Its translation is CASSQEGAYGYTF.

This clone is medium-sized within its sample. The V call is TRBV13, the J call TRBJ1-1; D remains ambiguous. Germline V gene lookup returns CDR1 PRHDT and CDR2 FYEKMQ (reference sequence). Trimming cost V 1 base and J 1 base, with 7 bases left between them. CDR3 size: 14 residues. DNA of the CDR3: TGTGCCAGCAGCTTAGAAGGAGAGAACACTGAAGCTTTCTTT. This codes for CASSLEGENTEAFF.